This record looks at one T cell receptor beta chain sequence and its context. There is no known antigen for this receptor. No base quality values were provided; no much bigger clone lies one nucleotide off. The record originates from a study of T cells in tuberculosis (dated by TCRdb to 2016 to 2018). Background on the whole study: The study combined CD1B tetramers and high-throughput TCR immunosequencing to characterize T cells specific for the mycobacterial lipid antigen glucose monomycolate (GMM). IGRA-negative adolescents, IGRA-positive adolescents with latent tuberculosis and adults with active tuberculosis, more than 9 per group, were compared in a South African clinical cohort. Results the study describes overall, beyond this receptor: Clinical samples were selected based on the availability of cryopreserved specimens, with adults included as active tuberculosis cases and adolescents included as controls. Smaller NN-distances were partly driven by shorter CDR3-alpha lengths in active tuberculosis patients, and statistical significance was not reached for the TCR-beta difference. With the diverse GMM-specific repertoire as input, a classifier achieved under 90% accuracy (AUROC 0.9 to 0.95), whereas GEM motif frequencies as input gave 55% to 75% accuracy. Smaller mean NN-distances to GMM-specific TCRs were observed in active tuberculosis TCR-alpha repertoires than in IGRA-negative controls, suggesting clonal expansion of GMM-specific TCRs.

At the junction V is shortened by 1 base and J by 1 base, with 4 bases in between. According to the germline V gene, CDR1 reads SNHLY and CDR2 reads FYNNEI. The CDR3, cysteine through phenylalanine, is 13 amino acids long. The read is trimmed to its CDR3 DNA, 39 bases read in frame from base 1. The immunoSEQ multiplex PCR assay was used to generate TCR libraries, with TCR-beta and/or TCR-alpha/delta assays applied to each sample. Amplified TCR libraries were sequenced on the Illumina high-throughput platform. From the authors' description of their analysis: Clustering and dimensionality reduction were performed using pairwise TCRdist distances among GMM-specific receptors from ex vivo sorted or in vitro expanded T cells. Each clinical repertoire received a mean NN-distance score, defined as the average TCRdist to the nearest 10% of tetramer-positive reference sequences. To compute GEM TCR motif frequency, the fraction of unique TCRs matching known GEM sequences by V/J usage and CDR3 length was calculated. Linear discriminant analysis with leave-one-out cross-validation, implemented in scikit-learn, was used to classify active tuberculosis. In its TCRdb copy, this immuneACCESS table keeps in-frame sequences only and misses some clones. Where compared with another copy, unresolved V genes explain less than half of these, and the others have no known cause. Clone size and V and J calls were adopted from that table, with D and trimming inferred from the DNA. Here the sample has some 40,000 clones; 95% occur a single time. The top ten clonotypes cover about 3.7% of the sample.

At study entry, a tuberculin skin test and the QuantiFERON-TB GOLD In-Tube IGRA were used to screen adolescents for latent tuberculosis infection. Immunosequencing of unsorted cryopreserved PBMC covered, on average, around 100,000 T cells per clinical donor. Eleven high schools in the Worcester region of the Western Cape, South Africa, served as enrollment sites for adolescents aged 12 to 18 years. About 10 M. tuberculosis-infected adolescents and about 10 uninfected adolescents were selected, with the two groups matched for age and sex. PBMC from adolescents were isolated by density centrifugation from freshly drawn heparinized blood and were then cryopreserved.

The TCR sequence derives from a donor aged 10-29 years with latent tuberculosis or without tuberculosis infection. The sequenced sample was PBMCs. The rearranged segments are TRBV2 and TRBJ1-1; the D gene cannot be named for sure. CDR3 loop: CASSEGRNTEAFF. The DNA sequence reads TGTGCCAGCAGTGAAGGCAGGAACACTGAAGCTTTCTTT. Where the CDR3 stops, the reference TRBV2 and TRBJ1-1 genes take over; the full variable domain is EPEVTQTPSHQVTQMGQEVILRCVPISNHLYFYWYRQILGQKVEFLVSFYNNEISEKSEIFDDQFSVERPDGSNFTLKIRSTKLEDSAMYFCASSEGRNTEAFFGQGTRLTVV.